These 28 T cell receptor beta chains came from one sample sequenced in a study of spatial heterogeneity in lung cancer. Sample time point: blood at routine non-recurrence follow-up after resection. One entry per CDR3 protein results from TCRdb running MiXCR on the 5' RACE reads. Of about 43,000 distinct CDR3 sequences listed, approximately 22% are singletons. Sample: PBMCs, taken at follow-up. These receptors all come from a female donor with early-stage non-small cell lung cancer.

Ten or more counts support this clonotype. The chain uses TRBV7-2 and TRBJ1-4, with a possible D match to TRBD1 (5 bases). The CDR3 consists of 12 residues. The V gene lost 1 base and the J gene lost 8 bases, with 5 bases spanning the gap. The germline CDR1 and CDR2 sequences are SGHTA and FQGNSA. CDR3 DNA: TGTGCCAGCAGCTTAGACAGGGAAAAACTGTTTTTT. This sequence encodes CASSLDREKLFF.

The chain carries TRBV18 and TRBJ2-5, with 9 positions matching TRBD2. V dropped 2 bases and J dropped 0; count of bases not matched to a gene: 7. The CDR3 spans 17 residues. Germline V gene sequence: CDR1 KGHSH, CDR2 LQKENI. DNA of the CDR3: TGTGCCAGCTCACCAGCCCTAGCGGGACTGAACCAAGAGACCCAGTACTTC. It is translated as CASSPALAGLNQETQYF.

This clonotype was picked up a small number of times. This sequence joins TRBV19 and TRBJ2-2; D is perhaps TRBD2 (6 bases). The CDR3 is 18 residues long. Deletions cut 3 bases from V and 4 bases from J, with 21 bases between. Germline values: CDR1 LNHDA, CDR2 SQIVND (reference sequence). The CDR3 DNA reads TGTGCCAGTAGTATCGAAGGATTTAAAGGAGGGTTCACCGGGGAGCTGTTTTTT. It encodes CASSIEGFKGGFTGELFF.

This clonotype appeared a few times. The J gene is TRBJ2-1, the V gene TRBV24-1, with 8 positions matching TRBD2. The germline V gene encodes CDR1 KGHDR and CDR2 SFDVKD. The ends lost 2 bases at V and 5 bases at J; junction bases unmatched: 4. This CDR3 is built from 15 residues. The CDR3 DNA reads as TGTGCCACCAGTGATTACACTAGCGGCCACAATGAGCAGTTCTTC. Translating it yields CATSDYTSGHNEQFF.

The chain employs TRBV10-3 and TRBJ1-1; D may be TRBD1 (6 bases). This CDR3 spans 13 amino acids. CDR1 and CDR2 from the germline V gene are ENHRY and SYGVKD. V lost 11 bases to trimming and J lost 4 bases, with 17 bases between them. The CDR3 protein is CASQGEGGTEAFF. The CDR3 DNA is TGTGCCTCACAGGGCGAGGGTGGCACTGAAGCTTTCTTT.

There are many counts of this clonotype. The rearrangement joins TRBV4-1 to TRBJ2-5, with 7 bases that match TRBD2. The ends lost 0 bases at V and 1 base at J; junction bases unmatched: 8. The CDR3 loop spans 17 amino acids. Per the germline V gene, CDR1 is MGHRA and CDR2 is YSYEKL. DNA of the CDR3: TGCGCCAGCAGCCAAGAAAGCGGAGGCGGGGGCCAAGAGACCCAGTACTTC. This sequence encodes CASSQESGGGGQETQYF.

This clonotype was seen a handful of times. The chain combines TRBV20-1 with TRBJ1-1, with D uncertain. CDR1 DFQATT and CDR2 SNEGSKA come from the germline V gene (reference sequence). The CDR3 runs to 10 residues. V lost 3 bases to trimming and J lost 10 bases, with 9 bases between them. The CDR3 DNA is TGCAGTGCTAGTAGGAATCGAGCTTTCTTT. Translation: CSASRNRAFF.

The chain has TRBV12-3 or TRBV12-4 and TRBJ1-2; D unclear. The CDR3 runs 12 residues. V was shortened by 6 bases and J by 0 bases, with 5 bases between the two germline ends. CDR3 DNA sequence: TGTGCCAGCAGCCAAGCTAACTATGGCTACACCTTC. Protein sequence: CASSQANYGYTF.

V usage is TRBV29-1 and J usage is TRBJ2-1, with a tentative D call TRBD2 (5 bases). This CDR3 has 14 residues. Germline-derived CDR1 and CDR2 are SQVTM and ANQGSEA. Trimming took 6 bases from V and 1 from J, leaving 13 bases between them. The CDR3 region is CSVTKLSSYNEQFF. The CDR3 nucleotides read TGCAGCGTGACTAAGTTGAGTTCCTACAATGAGCAGTTCTTC.

This sequence joins TRBV3-1 and TRBJ2-7; 11 bases fit TRBD2. J was trimmed by 0 bases and V by 4 bases; bases with no gene match: 8. The CDR3 is 17 amino acids. CDR1 is LGHDT and CDR2 is YNNKEL in the germline V gene (reference sequence). Here the CDR3 reads CASSLTTSGSFSYEQYF. CDR3 nucleotides: TGTGCCAGCAGCCTTACCACTAGCGGGAGCTTCTCCTACGAGCAGTACTTC.

In its sample, this clonotype was seen many times. The V and J genes are TRBV7-3 and TRBJ2-2; 10 nucleotides match TRBD2. The CDR3 is made up of 15 amino acids. Looked up from germline, CDR1 is SGHTA and CDR2 is FQGTGA. The ends lost 4 bases at V and 3 bases at J; junction bases unmatched: 2. For the CDR3, the DNA is TGTGCCAGCAGCTATAGCGGGGGGCACACCGGGGAGCTGTTTTTT. This codes for CASSYSGGHTGELFF.

This chain connects TRBV10-3 to TRBJ2-5; TRBD2 matches 8 bases. This CDR3 contains 14 residues. The germline V gene encodes CDR1 ENHRY and CDR2 SYGVKD. Trimming took 10 bases from V and 2 from J; bases not matched to a gene: 9. The DNA of the CDR3 is TGTGCCACCGGACTAGCAGCGGGACAAGAGACCCAGTACTTC. Translating gives CATGLAAGQETQYF.

A remark on this clonotype: The conserved phenylalanine or tryptophan normally closing the CDR3 is absent here, so this likely arose from a read error. V usage is TRBV10-3 and J usage is TRBJ2-1, with 11 bases matching TRBD2. The CDR3 runs to 16 residues. Unmatched junction bases numbered 3, after V lost 4 bases and J lost 1 base. Germline V lookup: CDR1 ENHRY, CDR2 SYGVKD. CDR3 residues: CAISGASGGSYNEQFI. DNA for the CDR3: TGTGCCATCAGTGGGGCTAGCGGGGGGTCCTACAATGAGCAGTTCATC.

This chain uses TRBV7-6 with TRBJ2-2; 9 positions match TRBD2. Germline assignment: CDR1 SGHVS and CDR2 FNYEAQ. The CDR3 contains 15 residues. The J segment lost 3 bases and the V segment lost 7 bases, leaving 6 bases of the junction unmatched. CDR3 loop: CASTVREGDTGELFF. Written as DNA, the CDR3 is TGTGCCAGCACGGTGCGGGAGGGCGACACCGGGGAGCTGTTTTTT. Full variable domain (outside the CDR3, taken from reference TRBV7-6 and TRBJ2-2): GAGVSQSPRYKVTKRGQDVALRCDPISGHVSLYWYRQALGQGPEFLTYFNYEAQQDKSGLPNDRFSAERPEGSISTLTIQRTEQRDSAMYRCASTVREGDTGELFFGEGSRLTVL.

The CDR3 region is CASSLGGGAGYEQFF. Written as DNA, the CDR3 is TGTGCCAGCAGCTTAGGCGGGGGGGCCGGGTATGAGCAGTTCTTC. J is TRBJ2-1 and V is TRBV5-6; 9 nucleotides match TRBD2. The CDR3 consists of 15 residues. Trimming removed 2 bases from V and 8 bases from J; junction bases left unmatched: 8. Germline V lookup: CDR1 SGHDT, CDR2 YYEEEE.

The chain employs TRBV2 and TRBJ2-7; TRBD2 matches 11 bases. Germline V CDR1 and CDR2: SNHLY, FYNNEI. The CDR3 totals 12 residues. The V segment lost 6 bases and the J segment 7 bases; nucleotides outside the gene matches: 2. CDR3 residues: CASRTSGKEQYF. The CDR3 DNA reads TGTGCCAGCAGGACTAGCGGGAAAGAGCAGTACTTC.

The CDR3 region has the DNA TGCGCCAGCAGCGCAGGGCTGAACACTGAAGCTTTCTTT. Amino acids: CASSAGLNTEAFF. The chain combines TRBV5-1 with TRBJ1-1; D might be TRBD1 (5 bases). CDR1 and CDR2 (germline): SGHRS, YFSETQ. The CDR3 is 13 residues long. V lost 4 bases and J 0 bases, leaving 7 bases between the germline ends.

The rearrangement uses TRBV7-9 and TRBJ1-2; a possible D gene is TRBD1 (5 bases). V lost 2 bases and J lost 4, with 11 bases in between. The germline gives CDR1 SEHNR, CDR2 FQNEAQ (reference sequence). The CDR3 length is 14 residues. CDR3 sequence: CASSLTGTTYGYTF. DNA for the CDR3: TGTGCCAGCAGCTTAACCGGGACCACCTATGGCTACACCTTC.

There are many counts of this clonotype. The chain joins TRBV7-2 to TRBJ2-7; perhaps TRBD2 as D (6 bases). Germline assignment: CDR1 SGHTA and CDR2 FQGNSA. This CDR3 comprises 14 residues. V gave up 7 bases and J gave up 1 base, with 14 bases separating them. The CDR3 DNA reads as TGTGCCAGCACCGGGTGGGAGGATTCCTACGAGCAGTACTTC. Amino acids: CASTGWEDSYEQYF.

The rearrangement uses TRBV20-1 and TRBJ2-3; D perhaps matches TRBD1 (5 bases). The ends were cut back, 4 bases at V and 2 bases at J, with 10 bases in the middle. Germline V gene data show CDR1 as DFQATT and CDR2 as SNEGSKA (reference sequence). The CDR3 spans 13 residues. The CDR3 DNA is TGCAGTGCTACGGACACGATCACAGATACGCAGTATTTT. This encodes CSATDTITDTQYF.

V usage is TRBV6-5 and J usage is TRBJ1-1, with 7 nucleotides matching TRBD1. The CDR3 is 15 residues long. CDR1 and CDR2 (germline): MNHEY, SVGAGI. V shed 6 bases, J shed 0 bases, and the junction held 7 bases outside the gene matches. The CDR3 here is CASSLRQGLNTEAFF. As DNA, the CDR3 is TGTGCCAGCAGCCTAAGACAGGGCCTGAACACTGAAGCTTTCTTT.

There are many counts of this clonotype. The chain is built from TRBV20-1 and TRBJ1-6; D possibly corresponds to TRBD1 (5 bases). V shed 1 base and J shed 7 bases, with 8 bases lying between them. Germline V gene sequence: CDR1 DFQATT, CDR2 SNEGSKA (reference sequence). This CDR3 spans 13 amino acids. This CDR3 is CSARGRQNSPLHF. CDR3 DNA sequence: TGCAGTGCTAGAGGCAGACAGAATTCACCCCTCCACTTT.

This clonotype was picked up a small number of times. This chain's CDR3 is CASSRGRYQETQYF. CDR3 coding DNA: TGTGCCAGCAGCAGAGGACGGTACCAAGAGACCCAGTACTTC. V is TRBV11-2 and J is TRBJ2-5, with D unclear. The V gene's germline CDR1 is SGHAT and CDR2 FQNNGV. Trimming left V 5 bases short and J 0 bases short, with 10 bases between. This CDR3 contains 14 residues.

The chain uses TRBV14 and TRBJ2-1, with 9 bases matching TRBD2. The junction had 7 bases not matched to a gene; V was cut back by 4 bases and J by 6 bases. The CDR3 covers 15 residues. Germline loops: CDR1 SGHDN, CDR2 FVKESK. For the CDR3, the DNA is TGTGCCAGCAGCCCCACAGCGGGAGGCCTCAATGAGCAGTTCTTC. Its translation: CASSPTAGGLNEQFF. Filled out from reference TRBV14 and TRBJ2-1, the complete variable domain reads EAGVTQFPSHSVIEKGQTVTLRCDPISGHDNLYWYRRVMGKEIKFLLHFVKESKQDESGMPNNRFLAERTGGTYSTLKVQPAELEDSGVYFCASSPTAGGLNEQFFGPGTRLTVL.

The V and J genes are TRBV5-4 and TRBJ2-3; D is perhaps TRBD2 (6 bases). The CDR3 runs 15 residues. Trimming stripped 0 bases from V and 6 bases from J, with 14 bases between. Germline values: CDR1 SGHNT, CDR2 YYREEE (reference sequence). CDR3 sequence: CASSLALAGSDTQYF. The CDR3 DNA reads TGTGCCAGCAGCTTGGCACTAGCAGGCTCCGATACGCAGTATTTT. Full variable domain (rest looked up from reference TRBV5-4 and TRBJ2-3): ETGVTQSPTHLIKTRGQQVTLRCSSQSGHNTVSWYQQALGQGPQFIFQYYREEENGRGNFPPRFSGLQFPNYSSELNVNALELDDSALYLCASSLALAGSDTQYFGPGTRLTVL.

The chain joins TRBV30 to TRBJ2-7; D is uncertain. The V end was cut by 0 bases, the J end by 2 bases, with 14 bases between. This CDR3 comprises 15 residues. Germline CDR1 reads GTSNPN; CDR2 reads SVGIG (reference sequence). The CDR3 reads CAWSVLSARAYEQYF. CDR3 DNA sequence: TGTGCCTGGAGTGTACTCAGCGCCCGCGCCTACGAGCAGTACTTC.

This clonotype appeared many times. In DNA, the CDR3 is TGTGCCAATAAGGGACAGGGACTCTCACCCCTCCACTTT. Amino acids: CANKGQGLSPLHF. This chain uses TRBV10-3 with TRBJ1-6; 9 bases are a match to TRBD1. Trimming cost V 10 bases and J 10 bases; bases outside gene matches: 8. The germline V gene has CDR1 ENHRY and CDR2 SYGVKD. CDR3 size: 13 residues.

This clonotype was seen many times. This sequence joins TRBV29-1 and TRBJ2-7; no reliable D call. The CDR3 covers 13 residues. Germline CDR1 is SQVTM and CDR2 is ANQGSEA. V shed 5 bases and J shed 6 bases, with 17 bases lying between them. CDR3 bases: TGCAGCGTTTCCCTGACTGGGTTCGGCGAGCAGTACTTC. It translates to CSVSLTGFGEQYF.